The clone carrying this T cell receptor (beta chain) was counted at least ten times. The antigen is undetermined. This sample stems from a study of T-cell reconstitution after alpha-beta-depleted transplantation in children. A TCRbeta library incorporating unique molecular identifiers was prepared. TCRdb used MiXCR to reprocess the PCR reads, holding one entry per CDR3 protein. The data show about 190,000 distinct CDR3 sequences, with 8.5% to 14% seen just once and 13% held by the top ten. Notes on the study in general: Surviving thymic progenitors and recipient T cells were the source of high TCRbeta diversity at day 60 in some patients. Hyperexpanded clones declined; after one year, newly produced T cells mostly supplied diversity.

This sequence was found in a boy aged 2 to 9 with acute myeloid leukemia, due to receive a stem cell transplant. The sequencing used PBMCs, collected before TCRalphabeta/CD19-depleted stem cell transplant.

The CDR3 DNA reads TGTGCCAGCACTCTGGGGGACAGGGGATATAGCAATCAGCCCCAGCATTTT. Translated, it gives CASTLGDRGYSNQPQHF. V is TRBV12-3 or TRBV12-4 and J is TRBJ1-5; 10 positions match TRBD1. This CDR3 has 17 residues. V dropped 7 bases and J dropped 0; count of bases not matched to a gene: 9.